The T cell receptor (beta chain) described here comes from a study of resident and recirculating memory T cells in vitiligo. Notes on the study in general: Different lesions suggested infiltration by different T cell clones.

Germline loops: CDR1 SGDLS, CDR2 YYNGEE. Trimming at V came to 3 bases and at J to 0 bases, leaving 6 bases not matched to a gene. The CDR3 consists of 16 residues. Measured with immunoSEQ multiplex PCR; TCRdb has only the in-frame clones, and not every one. This sample has 72,000 or so clones, with 92% found just once. Of note for this clone: Antigen unknown.

This TCR derives from a male donor with vitiligo. The genes are TRBV9 and TRBJ2-1; 7 bases align to TRBD2. Sequenced input: blood. CDR3 loop: CASSDGAGLSYNEQFF. DNA of the CDR3: TGTGCCAGCAGCGACGGAGCGGGACTCTCCTACAATGAGCAGTTCTTC. The whole variable domain, remainder taken from reference TRBV9 and TRBJ2-1, is DSGVTQTPKHLITATGQRVTLRCSPRSGDLSVYWYQQSLDQGLQFLIQYYNGEERAKGNILERFSAQQFPDLHSELNLSSLELGDSALYFCASSDGAGLSYNEQFFGPGTRLTVL.